A selection of T cell receptor beta chains follows, all from one sample in a study of OX40 agonist ivuxolimab in advanced cancers. TCRdb's copy holds only in-frame clones and misses some; the assay was immunoSEQ multiplex PCR. The sample carries roughly 34,000 clones, roughly 87% recorded once. The specimen was CD4+ or CD8+ T cells sorted from blood, collected in a trial of the OX40 agonist ivuxolimab. These receptors all stem from an adult with an advanced solid tumor such as melanoma, head and neck, liver or kidney cancer. Each CDR3 is given with its conserved first and last residue. D genes are given only for firm matches. Only some rows state a clone size, as once, few, many or a class for expanded clones.

CDR3 protein,CDR3 DNA,D gene,CDR3 length,V gene,clone size,J gene
CAWSDGISGGAETQYF,TGTGCCTGGAGTGACGGAATTAGCGGGGGGGCCGAGACCCAGTACTTC,TRBD2,16,TRBV30,.,TRBJ2-5
CASSAYRGGDSPLHF,TGTGCCAGCAGTGCCTACAGGGGAGGGGATTCACCCCTCCACTTT,TRBD1,15,TRBV6-4,.,TRBJ1-6
CASSQDGTGRADTQYF,TGTGCCAGCAGCCAAGATGGGACAGGTCGGGCAGATACGCAGTATTTT,TRBD1,16,TRBV4-2,.,TRBJ2-3
CASSESSETQYF,TGTGCCAGCAGTGAGTCGAGCGAGACCCAGTACTTC,.,12,TRBV2,.,TRBJ2-5
CASSWQGQGNEKLFF,TGTGCCAGCAGTTGGCAGGGACAGGGTAATGAAAAACTGTTTTTT,TRBD1,15,TRBV6-6,.,TRBJ1-4
CATSRDPLGRVGDTIYF,TGTGCCACCAGCAGAGACCCTCTCGGCAGGGTCGGCGACACCATATATTTT,.,17,TRBV15,.,TRBJ1-3
CASRQRQGATYEQYF,TGTGCCAGCAGACAAAGACAGGGGGCTACCTACGAGCAGTACTTC,TRBD1,15,TRBV7-9,.,TRBJ2-7
CASSVGTGRVEQYF,TGTGCCAGCAGCGTAGGAACGGGACGGGTTGAGCAGTACTTC,.,14,TRBV9,.,TRBJ2-7
CASSESTGSGANVLTF,TGCGCCAGCAGTGAGTCGACAGGCTCTGGGGCCAACGTCCTGACTTTC,.,16,TRBV10-1,.,TRBJ2-6
CATSRDSYRGNEKLFF,TGTGCCACCAGCAGAGACTCTTACAGGGGGAATGAAAAACTGTTTTTT,TRBD1,16,TRBV15,.,TRBJ1-4
CASSPWWGESMGQFF,TGTGCCAGTAGCCCCTGGTGGGGAGAAAGTATGGGGCAGTTCTTC,.,15,TRBV19,.,TRBJ2-1
CASRPSTALSSGNTIYF,TGCGCCAGCAGACCTTCGACAGCACTCTCCTCTGGAAACACCATATATTTT,.,17,TRBV5-1,.,TRBJ1-3
CASTMDIRGHYEQYF,TGTGCCAGCACCATGGACATTAGGGGGCATTACGAGCAGTACTTC,TRBD1,15,TRBV28,.,TRBJ2-7
CASTDEANYGYTF,TGTGCCAGCACGGACGAAGCTAACTATGGCTACACCTTC,.,13,TRBV2,.,TRBJ1-2
CASGYLGNSPLHF,TGTGCCAGTGGCTACCTAGGAAATTCACCCCTCCACTTT,.,13,TRBV19,.,TRBJ1-6
CASSSRAGELFF,TGTGCCAGCAGCTCCCGAGCGGGGGAGCTGTTTTTT,.,12,TRBV5-4,once,TRBJ2-2
CASIFGDINTEAFF,TGTGCCAGCATATTCGGGGATATAAACACTGAAGCTTTCTTT,.,14,TRBV2,.,TRBJ1-1
CASSVDMVQPQHF,TGTGCCAGCAGCGTAGATATGGTGCAGCCCCAGCATTTT,.,13,TRBV9,.,TRBJ1-5
CASSLDPAGGRYYGYGYTF,TGTGCCAGCAGCTTAGATCCGGCAGGGGGAAGGTATTATGGCTATGGCTACACCTTC,TRBD1,19,TRBV7-9,.,TRBJ1-2
CASSFREANEQFF,TGTGCCAGCAGTTTTAGGGAGGCCAATGAGCAGTTCTTC,.,13,TRBV27,.,TRBJ2-1
CASSGRRETQYF,TGTGCCAGTAGTGGAAGGCGGGAGACCCAGTACTTC,.,12,TRBV19,.,TRBJ2-5
CASSLNRGNYGYTF,TGTGCCAGCAGCCTGAACAGGGGGAACTATGGCTACACCTTC,TRBD1,14,TRBV7-9,few,TRBJ1-2
CSASYHTEAFF,TGCAGTGCTAGTTACCACACTGAAGCTTTCTTT,.,11,TRBV20-1,.,TRBJ1-1
CASSLSYGGADTEAFF,TGTGCCAGCTCACTATCGTACGGGGGCGCGGACACTGAAGCTTTCTTT,.,16,TRBV18,.,TRBJ1-1
CASLLGALYNEQFF,TGTGCCAGCCTATTGGGGGCTCTCTACAATGAGCAGTTCTTC,.,14,TRBV2,few,TRBJ2-1
CSVGGTKRDPAEAFF,TGCAGCGTTGGAGGAACAAAGCGGGATCCGGCTGAAGCTTTCTTT,.,15,TRBV29-1,.,TRBJ1-1
CASSFGAGIEQYF,TGTGCCAGTAGCTTCGGGGCCGGAATCGAGCAGTACTTC,.,13,TRBV19,.,TRBJ2-7
CASSPVKNTEAFF,TGTGCCAGCAGCCCCGTTAAAAACACTGAAGCTTTCTTT,.,13,TRBV7-9,few,TRBJ1-1
CASSRGGQGRYNEQFF,TGTGCCAGCAGCCGAGGTGGACAGGGACGCTACAATGAGCAGTTCTTC,TRBD1,16,TRBV5-6,.,TRBJ2-1
CASSYSGGANTGELFF,TGTGCCAGCAGTTACTCCGGGGGCGCGAACACCGGGGAGCTGTTTTTT,.,16,TRBV6-5,.,TRBJ2-2
CSVVYRLAGGANEQFF,TGCAGCGTTGTTTATAGACTAGCAGGGGGGGCCAATGAGCAGTTCTTC,.,16,TRBV29-1,.,TRBJ2-1
CASSYREQYEQYF,TGTGCCAGCAGTTACAGGGAACAGTACGAGCAGTACTTC,.,13,TRBV6-5,.,TRBJ2-7
CASSIRREGELFF,TGTGCCAGTAGTATAAGGCGGGAGGGGGAGCTGTTTTTT,TRBD2,13,TRBV19,.,TRBJ2-2
CASSSVGSSSYNEQFF,TGTGCCAGCAGCTCCGTAGGCTCCTCTTCCTACAATGAGCAGTTCTTC,.,16,TRBV7-3,.,TRBJ2-1
CASSLVSGGPPEQYF,TGTGCCAGCAGCTTAGTGAGCGGGGGGCCACCCGAGCAGTACTTC,TRBD2,15,TRBV5-4,.,TRBJ2-7
CASSLNARQNYGYTF,TGTGCCAGCAGCTTAAATGCCAGACAAAACTATGGCTACACCTTC,.,15,TRBV7-9,.,TRBJ1-2
CASSPIVQETQYF,TGTGCCAGCAGCCCAATCGTTCAAGAGACCCAGTACTTC,.,13,TRBV7-9,.,TRBJ2-5
CASSFWGEQFF,TGTGCCAGCAGTTTCTGGGGTGAGCAGTTCTTC,.,11,TRBV28,.,TRBJ2-1
CASTSPGGANNEQFF,TGTGCCAGCACGTCGCCCGGGGGGGCAAATAATGAGCAGTTCTTC,TRBD2,15,TRBV19,.,TRBJ2-1
CASNPDRNYGYTF,TGTGCCAGTAACCCGGACAGGAACTATGGCTACACCTTC,TRBD1,13,TRBV19,.,TRBJ1-2
CASSLEGPTVSSPLHF,TGCGCCAGCAGCTTGGAGGGACCGACAGTATCTTCACCCCTCCACTTT,.,16,TRBV5-1,few,TRBJ1-6
CASSVAVGNDSPLHF,TGTGCCAGCAGCGTAGCGGTGGGGAATGATTCACCCCTCCACTTT,.,15,TRBV9,.,TRBJ1-6
CASSFREDQPQHF,TGTGCCAGCAGTTTCAGGGAGGATCAGCCCCAGCATTTT,.,13,TRBV27,once,TRBJ1-5
CASSLAGRGGAGSYNEQFF,TGCGCCAGCAGCTTGGCCGGTCGCGGGGGGGCCGGGTCCTACAATGAGCAGTTCTTC,TRBD2,19,TRBV5-1,.,TRBJ2-1
CASSFDREGASPLHF,TGTGCCAGCAGCTTCGACAGGGAGGGGGCTTCACCCCTCCACTTT,TRBD1,15,TRBV9,.,TRBJ1-6
CASSFRQWYF,TGCGCCAGCAGCTTTAGACAGTGGTACTTC,.,10,TRBV5-1,.,TRBJ2-4
CASSAQGEGDGYTF,TGTGCCAGCTCAGCGCAAGGGGAGGGGGACGGCTACACCTTC,.,14,TRBV18,once,TRBJ1-2
CASSPENLSSYEQYF,TGTGCCAGCAGTCCGGAGAATTTAAGCTCCTACGAGCAGTACTTC,.,15,TRBV2,.,TRBJ2-7
CASSPDSYNEQFF,TGTGCCAGCAGTCCGGACAGCTACAATGAGCAGTTCTTC,.,13,TRBV6-6,.,TRBJ2-1
CASSLGGGSGYTF,TGTGCCAGCAGCTTAGGTGGTGGTAGTGGCTACACCTTC,.,13,TRBV7-9,.,TRBJ1-2
CASSLGTASTGELFF,TGCGCCAGCAGCTTGGGGACGGCGTCCACCGGGGAGCTGTTTTTT,.,15,TRBV5-1,.,TRBJ2-2